The 15 T cell receptor beta chains given below trace back to one sample, sequenced in a study of response to subunit inactivated influenza vaccine. Via MiXCR, TCRdb re-called the RT-PCR reads, giving one row per CDR3 protein. The sample includes under 200,000 distinct CDR3 sequences, 9.5% to 13% of them seen just once. The source was non-naive T cells sorted from PBMCs, collected 35 to 45 days after vaccination. These receptors originate from a man between 50 and 59 years old who received an inactivated influenza vaccine.

Ten or more counts support this clonotype. The CDR3 loop is CSSATSGYNEQFF. Written as DNA, the CDR3 is TGCAGCTCAGCGACTAGCGGGTACAATGAGCAGTTCTTC. The chain joins TRBV29-1 to TRBJ2-1; 10 nucleotides align to TRBD2. V gave up 8 bases and J gave up 4 bases; unmatched junction bases: 5. The CDR3 is 13 amino acids. Germline assignment: CDR1 SQVTM and CDR2 ANQGSEA.

This clonotype was seen a few times. The chain joins TRBV11-2 to TRBJ2-2, with a tentative D call TRBD1 (6 bases). This CDR3 region has 15 residues. V lost 6 bases and J lost 1, with 12 bases in between. Germline CDR1 reads SGHAT; CDR2 reads FQNNGV. The CDR3 loop is CASRGSRGNTGELFF. CDR3 DNA: TGTGCCAGCAGGGGTTCCAGGGGGAACACCGGGGAGCTGTTTTTT. The variable domain in full, with the rest retrieved from reference TRBV11-2 and TRBJ2-2, is EAGVAQSPRYKIIEKRQSVAFWCNPISGHATLYWYQQILGQGPKLLIQFQNNGVVDDSQLPKDRFSAERLKGVDSTLKIQPAKLEDSAVYLCASRGSRGNTGELFFGEGSRLTVL.

The table lists this clonotype with many counts. The chain carries TRBV7-2 and TRBJ2-1; no firm D call. This CDR3 comprises 13 residues. Germline-derived CDR1 and CDR2 are SGHTA and FQGNSA. V lost 5 bases and J 3 bases, leaving 8 bases between the germline ends. The CDR3: CASSQRLYNEQFF. The DNA for the CDR3 is TGTGCCAGCAGCCAACGGCTCTACAATGAGCAGTTCTTC.

The chain joins TRBV5-4 to TRBJ2-3, with 12 positions matching TRBD2. Germline lookup yields CDR1 SGHNT and CDR2 YYREEE (reference sequence). V lost 7 bases and J lost 3; bases outside the gene matches: 6. This CDR3 region has 15 residues. The CDR3 nucleotides read TGTGCCAGCCGGCCTAGCGGGGGGGTTACAGATACGCAGTATTTT. Translated: CASRPSGGVTDTQYF.

There are many counts of this clonotype. The chain combines TRBV10-3 with TRBJ1-1; D not resolved. V lost 0 bases to trimming and J lost 4 bases, with 12 bases between them. Germline lookup yields CDR1 ENHRY and CDR2 SYGVKD. The CDR3 length is 15 residues. The CDR3 reads CAISESVLRRTEAFF. The CDR3 DNA follows: TGTGCCATCAGTGAGTCCGTATTGAGGCGCACTGAAGCTTTCTTT.

This clonotype was detected ten times or more. The rearrangement uses TRBV10-2 and TRBJ2-1, with 7 bases identical to TRBD2. V dropped 3 bases and J dropped 4; count of bases not matched to a gene: 12. The germline V gene has CDR1 WSHSY and CDR2 SAAADI. The length of the CDR3 is 17 residues. CDR3 DNA sequence: TGCGCCAGCAGTGATTGGGGGGGAGAGACCCTGTACAATGAGCAGTTCTTC. This translates into CASSDWGGETLYNEQFF.

This clonotype was counted at least ten times. The chain uses TRBV7-8 and TRBJ1-5, with 8 bases identical to TRBD1. Germline CDR1 reads SGHVS; CDR2 reads FQNEAQ. Unmatched junction bases numbered 13, after V lost 5 bases and J lost 4 bases. This CDR3 spans 17 amino acids. CDR3 in amino acids: CASSLGQGQGLNQPQHF. The CDR3 DNA sequence: TGTGCCAGCAGCCTCGGCCAAGGACAGGGTCTTAATCAGCCCCAGCATTTT.

In this sample, this clonotype turned up many times. The chain links TRBV14 to TRBJ1-2; D call uncertain. V was trimmed by 5 bases and J by 5 bases, leaving 12 bases between them. CDR3 length equals 13 residues. Germline assignment: CDR1 SGHDN and CDR2 FVKESK. The CDR3 sequence: CASSIGVGYGYTF. DNA for the CDR3: TGTGCCAGCAGCATAGGTGTTGGGTATGGCTACACCTTC.

The genes are TRBV5-4 and TRBJ2-5; perhaps TRBD2 as D (5 bases). CDR3 length: 15 amino acids. CDR1 and CDR2 from the germline V gene are SGHNT and YYREEE (reference sequence). Between the trimmed V and J ends, which lost 2 bases and 5 bases, there was a span of 16 bases. This chain's CDR3 is CASSLNGLGLETQYF. As DNA, the CDR3 is TGTGCCAGCAGCTTAAACGGACTGGGTTTGGAGACCCAGTACTTC.

This clonotype showed up just a few times. This rearrangement joins TRBV12-3 or TRBV12-4 to TRBJ2-1; TRBD2 matches at 12 bases. This CDR3 is 15 amino acids long. After removal of 5 bases from V and 7 bases from J, the junction contained 6 bases not matched to a gene. CDR3 loop: CASSPSGGAGNEQFF. The CDR3 DNA reads as TGTGCCAGCAGTCCTAGCGGGGGGGCCGGTAATGAGCAGTTCTTC.

This clonotype was seen a few times. The rearrangement joins TRBV20-1 to TRBJ2-7; D is perhaps TRBD1 (6 bases). This CDR3 has 12 amino acids. Germline V gene lookup returns CDR1 DFQATT and CDR2 SNEGSKA (reference sequence). Trimming left V 0 bases short and J 7 bases short, with 10 bases between. CDR3 residues: CSARDGGQEQYF. CDR3 DNA: TGCAGTGCTAGAGATGGGGGCCAAGAGCAGTACTTC.

The V call is TRBV29-1, the J call TRBJ2-1; 8 positions agree with TRBD2. The CDR3 has 15 amino acids. With V trimmed by 4 bases and J by 1 base, 6 bases remained unmatched. Germline CDR1 is SQVTM and CDR2 is ANQGSEA. CDR3 residues: CSVGRREDSYNEQFF. The CDR3 nucleotides are TGCAGCGTTGGACGGCGGGAGGATTCCTACAATGAGCAGTTCTTC.

The V gene is TRBV27, the J gene TRBJ1-1; unclear D gene. Deletions cut 3 bases from V and 3 bases from J, with 8 bases between. The CDR3 is 13 amino acids. The germline V gene encodes CDR1 MNHEY and CDR2 SMNVEV (reference sequence). The CDR3 here is CASSFPGHTEAFF. CDR3 DNA sequence: TGTGCCAGCAGTTTTCCGGGTCACACTGAAGCTTTCTTT.

This clonotype has more than one count but fewer than ten. The chain recombines TRBV20-1 with TRBJ2-6, with D possibly matching TRBD1 (6 bases). Germline CDR1 DFQATT, CDR2 SNEGSKA (reference sequence). The CDR3 consists of 15 residues. V lost 3 bases to trimming and J lost 0 bases, with 9 bases between them. The CDR3 DNA sequence: TGCAGTGCTAGTGAGACAGGCTCTGGGGCCAACGTCCTGACTTTC. Translated, it gives CSASETGSGANVLTF.

The chain links TRBV7-9 to TRBJ2-2; D gene unclear. Trimming stripped 1 base from V and 4 bases from J, with 4 bases between. CDR3 length equals 13 residues. Germline-derived CDR1 and CDR2 are SEHNR and FQNEAQ (reference sequence). CDR3: CASSLDFTGELFF. CDR3 sequence (DNA): TGTGCCAGCAGCTTAGACTTCACCGGGGAGCTGTTTTTT. The variable domain in full, completed from reference TRBV7-9 and TRBJ2-2, reads DTGVSQNPRHKITKRGQNVTFRCDPISEHNRLYWYRQTLGQGPEFLTYFQNEAQLEKSRLLSDRFSAERPKGSFSTLEIQRTEQGDSAMYLCASSLDFTGELFFGEGSRLTVL.